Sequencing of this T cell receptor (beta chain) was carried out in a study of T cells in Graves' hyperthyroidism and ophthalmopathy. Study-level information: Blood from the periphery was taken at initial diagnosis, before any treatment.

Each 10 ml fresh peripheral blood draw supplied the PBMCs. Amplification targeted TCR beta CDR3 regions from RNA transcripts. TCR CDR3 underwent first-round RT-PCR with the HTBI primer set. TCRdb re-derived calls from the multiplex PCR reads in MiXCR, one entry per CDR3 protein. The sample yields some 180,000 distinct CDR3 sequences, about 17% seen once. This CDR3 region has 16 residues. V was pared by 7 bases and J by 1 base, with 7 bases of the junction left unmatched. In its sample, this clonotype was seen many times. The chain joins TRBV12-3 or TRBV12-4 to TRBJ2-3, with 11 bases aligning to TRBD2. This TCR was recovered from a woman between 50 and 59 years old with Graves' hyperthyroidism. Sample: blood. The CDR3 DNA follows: TGTGCCAGCAACCCTAGACTAGCGGGACGCACAGATACGCAGTATTTT. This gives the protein CASNPRLAGRTDTQYF.